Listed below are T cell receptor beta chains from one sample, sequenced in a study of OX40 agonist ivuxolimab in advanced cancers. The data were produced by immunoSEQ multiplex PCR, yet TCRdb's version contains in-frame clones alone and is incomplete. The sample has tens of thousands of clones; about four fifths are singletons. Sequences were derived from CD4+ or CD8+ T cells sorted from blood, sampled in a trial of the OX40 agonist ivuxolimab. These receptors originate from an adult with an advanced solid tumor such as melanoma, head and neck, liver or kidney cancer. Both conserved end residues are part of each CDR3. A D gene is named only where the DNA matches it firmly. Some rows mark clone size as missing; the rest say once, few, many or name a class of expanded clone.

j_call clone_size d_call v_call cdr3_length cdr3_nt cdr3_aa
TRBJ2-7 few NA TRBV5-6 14 TGTGCCAGCAGCTTGAGACAGGCCCCCTACGAGCAGTACTTC CASSLRQAPYEQYF
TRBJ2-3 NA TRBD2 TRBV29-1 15 TGCAGCGTTGAAGGGGCTAGCGGCCCCACAGATACGCAGTATTTT CSVEGASGPTDTQYF
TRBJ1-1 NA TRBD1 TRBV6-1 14 TGTGCCAGCAGAAGACAGGGGATGAACACTGAAGCTTTCTTT CASRRQGMNTEAFF
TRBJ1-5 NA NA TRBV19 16 TGTGCCAGTAGTATACGAGTTCGGGCGGCCCGGGGTTTCCAGCATTTT CASSIRVRAARGFQHF
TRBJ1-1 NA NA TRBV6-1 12 TGTGCCGCCAACCGGGGGAACACTGAAGCTTTCTTT CAANRGNTEAFF
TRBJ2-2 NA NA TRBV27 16 TGTGCCAGTTCCTTTTGGGGTACGGCGAACACCGGGGAGCTGTTTTTT CASSFWGTANTGELFF
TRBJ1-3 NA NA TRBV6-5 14 TGTGCCAGCAGGCCGGGAAGCTCTGGAAACACCATATATTTT CASRPGSSGNTIYF
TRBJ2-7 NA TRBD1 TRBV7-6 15 TGTGCCAGCAGCTTAGGTGCAACAGGGGTTGGGGAGCAGTACTTC CASSLGATGVGEQYF
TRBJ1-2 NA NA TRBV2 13 TGTGCCAGCAGTGAAGAAAGGGTCTATGGCTACACCTTC CASSEERVYGYTF
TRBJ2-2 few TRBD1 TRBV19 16 TGTGCCAGTAGTAAAGCAACAGGGGTATCGATCGGGGAGCTGTTTTTT CASSKATGVSIGELFF
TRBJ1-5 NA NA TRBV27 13 TGTGCCAGCGGGGGCATACGGACCCAGCCCCAGCATTTT CASGGIRTQPQHF
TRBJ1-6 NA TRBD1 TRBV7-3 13 TGTGCCAGCAGGAACAGGGGAAACTCACCCCTCCACTTT CASRNRGNSPLHF
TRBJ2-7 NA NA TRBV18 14 TGTGCCAGCTCACGAACTCTAAGCTCCTACGAGCAGTACTTC CASSRTLSSYEQYF
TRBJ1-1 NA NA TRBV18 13 TGTGCCAGCTCACCATCCCCGAACACTGAAGCTTTCTTT CASSPSPNTEAFF
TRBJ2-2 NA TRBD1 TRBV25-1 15 TGTGCCAGCAGTAGGGGGACAGGGAACACCGGGGAGCTGTTTTTT CASSRGTGNTGELFF
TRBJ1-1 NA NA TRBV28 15 TGTGCCAGCAGTTTAAATCCGGGGCTGAACACTGAAGCTTTCTTT CASSLNPGLNTEAFF
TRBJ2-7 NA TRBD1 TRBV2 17 TGTGCCAGCAGTTTGGGACAGGGACAGGGAAGCTCCTACGAGCAGTACTTC CASSLGQGQGSSYEQYF
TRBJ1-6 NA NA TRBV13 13 TGTGCCAGCAGTCGGGAATCTAATTCACCCCTCCACTTT CASSRESNSPLHF
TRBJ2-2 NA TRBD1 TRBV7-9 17 TGTGCCAGCAGCTCGCACGCCGGGACAGGGGGAACCGGGGAGCTGTTTTTT CASSSHAGTGGTGELFF
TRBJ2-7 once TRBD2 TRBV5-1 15 TGCGCCAGCAGGGCTAGCGGGGGTCGCCTCTACGAGCAGTACTTC CASRASGGRLYEQYF
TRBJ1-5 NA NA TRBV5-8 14 TGTGCCAGCAGTCAAGGACGGTACAATCAGCCCCAGCATTTT CASSQGRYNQPQHF
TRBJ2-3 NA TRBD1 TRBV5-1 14 TGCGCCAGCAGCCCGGGGACAGACACAGATACGCAGTATTTT CASSPGTDTDTQYF
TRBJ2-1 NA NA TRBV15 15 TGTGCCACCACCGCAGGGATTCTCTCCTACAATGAGCAGTTCTTC CATTAGILSYNEQFF
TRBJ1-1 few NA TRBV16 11 TGTGCCAGCACCATGAGGACTGAAGCTTTCTTT CASTMRTEAFF
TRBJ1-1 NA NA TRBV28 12 TGTGCCAGCCGGACAGTTAAGGGTGAAGCTTTCTTT CASRTVKGEAFF
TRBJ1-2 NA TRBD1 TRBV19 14 TGTGCCAGCATCGGGGACAGGGGGCCCGGTGGCTACACCTTC CASIGDRGPGGYTF
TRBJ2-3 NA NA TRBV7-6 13 TGTGCCAGCAGCTCCCCTAGCGCAGATACGCAGTATTTT CASSSPSADTQYF
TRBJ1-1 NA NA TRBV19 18 TGTGCCGGGCACAAGGTAAGACAGCTAAGTACCATGAACACTGAAGCTTTCTTT CAGHKVRQLSTMNTEAFF
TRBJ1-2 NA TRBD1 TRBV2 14 TGTGCCAGCACGATAACAGGGGCGAACTATGGCTACACCTTC CASTITGANYGYTF
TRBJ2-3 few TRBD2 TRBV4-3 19 TGCGCCAGCAGCCAAGATTTGCAGGTAGCGGGTACAAGCACAGATACGCAGTATTTT CASSQDLQVAGTSTDTQYF
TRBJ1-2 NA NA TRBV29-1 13 TGCAGCGTTGCTGGGGCTACTAACTATGGCTACACCTTC CSVAGATNYGYTF
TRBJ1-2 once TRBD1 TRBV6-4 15 TGTGCCAGCAGTGACTCTGTTACAGGGGGCCGTGGCTACACCTTC CASSDSVTGGRGYTF
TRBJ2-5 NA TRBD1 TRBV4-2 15 TGTGCCAGCAGCCAAGGGACAGGGACCTTATTAGAGCAGTACTTC CASSQGTGTLLEQYF
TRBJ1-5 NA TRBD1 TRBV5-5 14 TGTGCCAGCAGCCCAGGGGGCTACAATCAGCCCCAGCATTTT CASSPGGYNQPQHF
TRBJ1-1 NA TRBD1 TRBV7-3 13 TGTGCCAGCAGCCCGGGACAGGGGCAGGAAGCTTTCTTT CASSPGQGQEAFF
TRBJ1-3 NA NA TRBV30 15 TGTGCCTGGAGTCCGCGACAGATCCTGAGGAACACCATATATTTT CAWSPRQILRNTIYF
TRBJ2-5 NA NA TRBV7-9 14 TGTGCCAGCAGCTCCCCGGGGACTCAAGAGACCCAGTACTTC CASSSPGTQETQYF
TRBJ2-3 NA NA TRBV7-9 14 TGTGCCAGCAGCCCGCGGACAGTATCAGATACGCAGTATTTT CASSPRTVSDTQYF
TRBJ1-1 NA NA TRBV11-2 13 TGTGCCAGCAGCTTGGGCATAAACACTGAAGCTTTCTTT CASSLGINTEAFF
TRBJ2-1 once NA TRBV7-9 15 TGTGCCAGCAGCTTAAGGCAGAATACATACAATGAGCAGTTCTTC CASSLRQNTYNEQFF
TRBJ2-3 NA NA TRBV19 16 TGTGCCAGTAGTATCAGGGGTTCCGAGCGCACAGATACGCAGTATTTT CASSIRGSERTDTQYF
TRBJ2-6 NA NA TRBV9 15 TGTGCCAGCAGCGTAGTCCAGGCTGGGGCCAACGTCCTGACTTTC CASSVVQAGANVLTF
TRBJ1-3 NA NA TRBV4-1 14 TGCGCCAGCAGCCAAGTAGGAGGTGAGGACACCATATATTTT CASSQVGGEDTIYF
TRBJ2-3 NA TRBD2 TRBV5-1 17 TGCGCCAGCAGCTTGGGTAGTAGCGGGGGGGCCATAGATACGCAGTATTTT CASSLGSSGGAIDTQYF